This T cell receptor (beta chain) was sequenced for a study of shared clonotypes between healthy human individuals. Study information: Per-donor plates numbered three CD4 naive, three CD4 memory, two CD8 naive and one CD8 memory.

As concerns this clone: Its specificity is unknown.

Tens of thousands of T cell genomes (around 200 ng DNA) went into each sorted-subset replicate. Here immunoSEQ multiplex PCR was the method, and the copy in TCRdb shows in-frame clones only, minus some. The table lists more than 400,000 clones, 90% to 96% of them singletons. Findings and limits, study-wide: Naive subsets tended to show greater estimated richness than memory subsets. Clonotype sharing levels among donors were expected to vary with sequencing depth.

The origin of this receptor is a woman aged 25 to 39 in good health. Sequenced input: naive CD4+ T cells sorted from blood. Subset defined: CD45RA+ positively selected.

CDR3 region: CASSQGQGVWGYGYTF. CDR3 bases: TGTGCCAGCTCACAAGGACAGGGCGTTTGGGGCTATGGCTACACCTTC. V gene TRBV18 combines with J gene TRBJ1-2; 8 bases are a match to TRBD1. CDR3 size: 16 residues. Per the germline V gene, CDR1 is KGHSH and CDR2 is LQKENI. Trimming removed 4 bases from V and 4 bases from J; junction bases left unmatched: 11.